This T cell receptor beta chain emerged from a study of blood T cells in healthy people across ages. Study as a whole: Template switching recovered approximately one barcoded beta molecule for every two T cells.

The use of a sample-barcoded 5' primer and a J-beta primer mix characterized a second PCR of 7 to 11 cycles. The yield of each sample was at least 3 million CDR3-containing paired-end reads. TCRdb fed the 5' RACE reads into MiXCR, producing one record per CDR3 protein. Of 580,000 or so distinct CDR3 sequences listed, around half are singletons. Germline CDR1 is LGHDT and CDR2 is YNNKEL (reference sequence). This CDR3 has 16 amino acids. V gave up 4 bases and J gave up 0 bases, with 15 bases separating them. The donors, all healthy, were Caucasians living in Russia, aged 6 to 90. Approximately 9.7 milliliters was the volume of peripheral blood drawn from each donor.

V usage is TRBV3-1 and J usage is TRBJ1-1; D call uncertain. This TCR was sampled from an older man in good health. What was sequenced was blood. DNA of the CDR3: TGTGCCAGCAGCCCCGTCTCCCAAACGATGAACACTGAAGCTTTCTTT. It encodes CASSPVSQTMNTEAFF.